Listed here are 10 T cell receptor beta chains from one sample, sequenced in a study of OX40 agonist ivuxolimab in advanced cancers. Sequencing was performed with immunoSEQ multiplex PCR; in TCRdb, only in-frame clones are kept and a portion is missing. The sample has 50,000 or so clones, roughly four fifths seen once; the top ten hold approximately 0.7%. The input for sequencing was CD4+ or CD8+ T cells sorted from blood, taken in a trial of the OX40 agonist ivuxolimab. The receptors here all came from an adult with an advanced solid tumor such as melanoma, head and neck, liver or kidney cancer.

This clone showed up just once. The chain has TRBV6-1 and TRBJ2-7; D is unresolved. Per the germline V gene, CDR1 is MNHNS and CDR2 is SASEGT. The CDR3 sequence is 12 residues long. V dropped 1 base and J dropped 7 bases, with 8 bases sitting between them. This CDR3 reads CASSEGRWEQYF. As DNA, the CDR3 is TGTGCCAGCAGTGAAGGTCGGTGGGAGCAGTACTTC.

The rearrangement uses TRBV11-2 and TRBJ1-4, with D perhaps TRBD1 (5 bases). The CDR3 totals 17 residues. Trimming took off 5 bases at V and 0 bases at J, with 16 bases between the two ends. CDR1 is SGHAT and CDR2 is FQNNGV in the germline V gene. The CDR3 DNA reads TGTGCCAGCAGCCCCGAGGTGCGGGGGGCAACTAATGAAAAACTGTTTTTT. Protein sequence: CASSPEVRGATNEKLFF.

The chain recombines TRBV11-2 with TRBJ2-5, with a tentative D call TRBD1 (6 bases). The germline V gene encodes CDR1 SGHAT and CDR2 FQNNGV. This CDR3 has 17 residues. V was cut by 0 bases and J by 1 base, with 15 bases left in between. In nucleotides, the CDR3 is TGTGCCAGCAGCTTAGATATAGCAAGGGGGAGCCAAGAGACCCAGTACTTC. Translation: CASSLDIARGSQETQYF.

The chain links TRBV29-1 to TRBJ2-1, with D possibly matching TRBD2 (5 bases). The V end lost 4 bases, the J end lost 12 bases, and 10 bases lay between the germline ends. CDR1 is SQVTM and CDR2 is ANQGSEA in the germline V gene. The CDR3 sequence is 10 residues long. Here the CDR3 reads CSVGAEGQFF. As DNA, the CDR3 is TGCAGCGTTGGTGCTGAGGGGCAGTTCTTC.

The CDR3 DNA sequence: TGCGCCAGCAGCGCCGAGGGCCGCTTGAACACTGAAGCTTTCTTT. This codes for CASSAEGRLNTEAFF. The V and J genes are TRBV10-1 and TRBJ1-1; no clear D. Germline assignment: CDR1 WNHNN and CDR2 SYGVQD (reference sequence). V lost 6 bases and J lost 0, with 14 bases in between. The length of the CDR3 is 15 residues.

This sequence joins TRBV2 and TRBJ1-4; 8 bases match TRBD1. V dropped 6 bases and J dropped 8; count of bases not matched to a gene: 8. The germline V gene encodes CDR1 SNHLY and CDR2 FYNNEI. This CDR3 spans 14 amino acids. The CDR3 loop reads CASRRQGSGEKLFF. CDR3 coding DNA: TGTGCCAGCAGGCGACAGGGGTCGGGAGAAAAACTGTTTTTT.

The V and J genes are TRBV5-1 and TRBJ2-7; no reliable D call. The CDR3 consists of 15 residues. Germline V lookup: CDR1 SGHRS, CDR2 YFSETQ. V shed 3 bases and J shed 0 bases, with 13 bases lying between them. The DNA for the CDR3 is TGCGCCAGCAGCTCCCCCCTCGCCCCCTCCTACGAGCAGTACTTC. It encodes CASSSPLAPSYEQYF.

The chain combines TRBV29-1 with TRBJ2-1; TRBD2 matches 12 bases. CDR3 length equals 14 residues. Per the germline V gene, CDR1 is SQVTM and CDR2 is ANQGSEA. Unmatched junction bases numbered 9, after V lost 7 bases and J lost 8 bases. CDR3 sequence: CSAEGTSGLYEQFF. The DNA of the CDR3 is TGCAGCGCCGAAGGGACTAGCGGGCTGTATGAGCAGTTCTTC.

The J gene is TRBJ2-7, the V gene TRBV11-3; D is perhaps TRBD1 or TRBD2 (6 bases each). CDR3 length: 13 amino acids. V dropped 7 bases and J dropped 4 bases, with 14 bases sitting between them. CDR1 is SGHNT, CDR2 YENEEA, per germline. The CDR3 nucleotides read TGTGCCAGCACCAAGGGGGGATTTTACGAGCAGTACTTC. Residues: CASTKGGFYEQYF. The full variable domain, its missing parts supplied by reference TRBV11-3 and TRBJ2-7, is EAGVVQSPRYKIIEKKQPVAFWCNPISGHNTLYWYLQNLGQGPELLIRYENEEAVDDSQLPKDRFSAERLKGVDSTLKIQPAELGDSAVYLCASTKGGFYEQYFGPGTRLTVT.

This clone was seen a few times. The V call is TRBV19, the J call TRBJ1-2; unclear D gene. The germline V gene encodes CDR1 LNHDA and CDR2 SQIVND (reference sequence). Trimming removed 10 bases from V and 0 bases from J, with 12 bases in between. The CDR3 totals 13 residues. The CDR3 DNA reads TGTGCCAATCGGACGGTACCTAACTATGGCTACACCTTC. This translates into CANRTVPNYGYTF.